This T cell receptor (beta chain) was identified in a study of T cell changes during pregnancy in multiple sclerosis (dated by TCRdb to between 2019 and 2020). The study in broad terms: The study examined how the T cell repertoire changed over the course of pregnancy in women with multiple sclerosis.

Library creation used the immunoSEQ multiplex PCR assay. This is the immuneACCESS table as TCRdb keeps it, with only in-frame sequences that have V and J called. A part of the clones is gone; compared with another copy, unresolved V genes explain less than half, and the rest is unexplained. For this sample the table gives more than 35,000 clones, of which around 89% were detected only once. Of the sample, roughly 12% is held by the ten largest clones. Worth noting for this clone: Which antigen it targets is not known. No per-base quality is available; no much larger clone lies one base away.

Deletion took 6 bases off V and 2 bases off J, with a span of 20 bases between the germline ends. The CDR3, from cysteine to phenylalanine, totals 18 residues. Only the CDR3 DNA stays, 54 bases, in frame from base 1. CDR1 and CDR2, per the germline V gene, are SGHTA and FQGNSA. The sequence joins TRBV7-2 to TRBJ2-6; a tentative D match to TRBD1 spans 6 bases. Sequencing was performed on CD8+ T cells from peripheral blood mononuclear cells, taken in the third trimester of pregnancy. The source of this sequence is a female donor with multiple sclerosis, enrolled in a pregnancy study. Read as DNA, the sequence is TGTGCCAGCAGTATAAACCCCCGGGACACAACTGGGGCCAACGTCCTGACTTTC. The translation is CASSINPRDTTGANVLTF.